This record concerns one T cell receptor beta chain sequence. Its matching antigen is unknown. This specimen belongs to a study of T cells expressing NK-cell markers. Study results and caveats: Topping the CD3+CD56-NKG2C+ fraction as well were these clonotypes, in a few donors. Of the CD8+ T cells in about 6 donors, roughly 1.0-7.0% belonged to dominant NKG2C+ clonotypes.

The germline CDR1 and CDR2 sequences are LNHNV and YYDKDF (reference sequence). The CDR3 spans 16 residues. TCRdb re-called the 5' RACE reads and catalogs CDR3 proteins one per entry, DNA excluded. The table lists roughly 430,000 distinct CDR3 sequences. The sample consisted of blood T cells: a sorted CD56 or NKG2C T cell subset, CD4+ or CD8+ T cells, or bulk PBMC T cells (not recorded which). The V call is TRBV15, the J call TRBJ2-5; the TCRdb call, TRBD1, lacks DNA for checking. The TCR sequence derives from a woman between 18 and 69 years old in good health. The CDR3 protein is CATSRDRDRVQETQYF.